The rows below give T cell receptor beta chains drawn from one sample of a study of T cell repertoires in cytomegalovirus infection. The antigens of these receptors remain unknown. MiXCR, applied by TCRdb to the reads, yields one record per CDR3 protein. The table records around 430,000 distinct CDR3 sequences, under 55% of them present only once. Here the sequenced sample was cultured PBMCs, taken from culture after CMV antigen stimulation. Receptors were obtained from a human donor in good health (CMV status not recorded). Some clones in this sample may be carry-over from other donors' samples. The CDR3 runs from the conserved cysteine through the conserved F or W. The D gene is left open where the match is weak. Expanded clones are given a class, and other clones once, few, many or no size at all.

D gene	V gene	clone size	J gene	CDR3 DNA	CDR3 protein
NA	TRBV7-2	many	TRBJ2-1	TGTGCCAGCAGTTCTCTAGGCGCGCTCGATGAGCAGTTCTTC	CASSSLGALDEQFF
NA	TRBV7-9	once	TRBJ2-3	TGTGCCAGCAGCTTATTGACTTCAGATACGCAGTATTTT	CASSLLTSDTQYF
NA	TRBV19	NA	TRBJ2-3	TGTGCCAGTTCCGACTACCGCACAGATACGCAGTATTTT	CASSDYRTDTQYF
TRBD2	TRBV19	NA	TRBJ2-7	TGTGCCAGTAGCACTGTAGCGGGAGCCTACGAGCAGTACTTC	CASSTVAGAYEQYF
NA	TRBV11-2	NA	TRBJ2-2	TGTGCCAGCAAAAAAGGGGGGGACACCGGGGAGCTGTTTTTT	CASKKGGDTGELFF
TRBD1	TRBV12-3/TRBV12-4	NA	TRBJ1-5	TGTGCCAGCAGTTTCAGGGGGCGCGTTCAGCCCCAGCATTTT	CASSFRGRVQPQHF
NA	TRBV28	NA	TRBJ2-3	TGTGCCAGCCGAGGCTCCTCTCTAGAGACAGATACGCAGTATTTT	CASRGSSLETDTQYF
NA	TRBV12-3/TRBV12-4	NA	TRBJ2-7	TGTGCCAGCAGTTTGAGCGGTTGGGGCATCACCTCCTACGAGCAGTACTTC	CASSLSGWGITSYEQYF
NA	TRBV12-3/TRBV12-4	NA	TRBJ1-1	TGTGCCAGCAGTTTGGGGGACAACGGCTGGGACACTGAAGCTTTCTTT	CASSLGDNGWDTEAFF
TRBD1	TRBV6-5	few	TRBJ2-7	TGTGCCAGCAGTTCGACAGGGGGCCGAGGGTACTTC	CASSSTGGRGYF
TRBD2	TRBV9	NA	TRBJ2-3	TGTGCCAGCAGCGCACCTCAGCGGGGTGAAGATACGCAGTATTTT	CASSAPQRGEDTQYF
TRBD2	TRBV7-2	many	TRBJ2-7	TGTGCCAGCAGCGGGGGGGGGTACGAGCAGTACTTC	CASSGGGYEQYF
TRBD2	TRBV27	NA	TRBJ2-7	TGTGCCAGCAGCTATCGGGGGGATCTAGTCGAGCAGTACTTC	CASSYRGDLVEQYF
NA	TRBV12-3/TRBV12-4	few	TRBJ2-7	TGTGCCAGCAGTTTAGGTCTGGGTCGGGAGCAGTACTTC	CASSLGLGREQYF
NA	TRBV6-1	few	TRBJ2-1	TGTGCCAGCCTACCCGAGCTTTTGGGAGATGAGCAGTTCTTC	CASLPELLGDEQFF
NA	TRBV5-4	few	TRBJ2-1	TGTGCCAGCAGCTCCGGGAAACCCTCCTACAATGAGCAGTTCTTC	CASSSGKPSYNEQFF
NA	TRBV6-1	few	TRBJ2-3	TGTGCCAGCAGCCGTGAGGGCGGCCACGCGGATACGCAGTATTTT	CASSREGGHADTQYF
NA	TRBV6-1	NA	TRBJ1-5	TGTGCCAGCAGCGCAGACATGAGAGGGCCCCAGCATTTT	CASSADMRGPQHF
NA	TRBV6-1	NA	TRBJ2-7	TGTGCCAGCAGCGGAGCCAGGGACTACGAGCAGTACTTC	CASSGARDYEQYF
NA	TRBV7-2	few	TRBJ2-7	TGTGCCAGCAGCCGACAGGCCCTCGCGAGCTACGAGCAGTACTTC	CASSRQALASYEQYF
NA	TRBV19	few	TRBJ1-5	TGTGCCAGTAGTACTCAGGGTGGCCCCCAGCATTTT	CASSTQGGPQHF
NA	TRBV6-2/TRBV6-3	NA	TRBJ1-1	TGTGCCAGCAAATACGTCTTGAACACTGAAGCTTTCTTT	CASKYVLNTEAFF
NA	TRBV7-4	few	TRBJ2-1	TGTGCCAGCAGCTCGACATGGAATGAGCAGTTCTTC	CASSSTWNEQFF
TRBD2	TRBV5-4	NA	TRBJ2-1	TGTGCCAGCAGCCACATACTAGCGGGGGGTGACAATGAGCAGTTCTTC	CASSHILAGGDNEQFF
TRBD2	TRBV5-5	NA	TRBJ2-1	TGTGCCAGCAGCCTTAGCGGGGACTTGGGCAATGAGCAGTTCTTC	CASSLSGDLGNEQFF
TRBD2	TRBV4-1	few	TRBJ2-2	TGTGCCAGCAGCCGCCTCGGGAGAGCGGGGGGGCCTGGGGAGCTGTTTTTT	CASSRLGRAGGPGELFF
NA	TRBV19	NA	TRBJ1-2	TGTGCCAGTAGTATAGCCGCCACGGGGGGCTACACCTTC	CASSIAATGGYTF
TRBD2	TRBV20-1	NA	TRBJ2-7	TGCAGTGCTGCTAGCGGGAGTCTAACCTACGAGCAGTACTTC	CSAASGSLTYEQYF
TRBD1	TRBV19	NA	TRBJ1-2	TGTGCCAGTAGTGCGACAGGGGGATGGTATGGCTACACCTTC	CASSATGGWYGYTF
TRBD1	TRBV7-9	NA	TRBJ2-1	TGTGCCAGCAGCTTATGGGACAGGGGTGAGCAGTTCTTC	CASSLWDRGEQFF
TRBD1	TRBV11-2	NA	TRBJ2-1	TGTGCCAGCAGGCAGGGGGCTCAGAGTTACAATGAGCAGTTCTTC	CASRQGAQSYNEQFF
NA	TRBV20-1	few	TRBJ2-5	TGCAGTGCTAGAGCGGTGCGGTTCCAAGAGACCCAGTACTTC	CSARAVRFQETQYF
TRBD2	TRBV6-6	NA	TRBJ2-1	TGTGCCAGCAGTTACCCCGGACTAGCGGAGGAGAATGAGCAGTTCTTC	CASSYPGLAEENEQFF
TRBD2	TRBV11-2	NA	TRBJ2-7	TGTGCCAGCAGCCTCGGGACTAGCGGAGGAGGGGTCTACGAGCAGTACTTC	CASSLGTSGGGVYEQYF
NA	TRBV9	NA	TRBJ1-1	TGTGCCAGCAGCGTTGGGGGAGCTAACACTGAAGCTTTCTTT	CASSVGGANTEAFF
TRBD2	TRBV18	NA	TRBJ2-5	TGTGCCAGCTCACCCCTAGCGGGACTTCGCGAGACCCAGTACTTC	CASSPLAGLRETQYF
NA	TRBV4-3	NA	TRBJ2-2	TGCGCCAGCAGCCAAGCAGGCATTGGCGGGGAGCTGTTTTTT	CASSQAGIGGELFF
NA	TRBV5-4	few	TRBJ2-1	TGTGCCAGCAGCCGCGACGGGTCTCGCTACAATGAGCAGTTCTTC	CASSRDGSRYNEQFF
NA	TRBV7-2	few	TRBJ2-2	TGTGCCAGCAGCCAAGACGGGACTGGGGAGCTGTTTTTT	CASSQDGTGELFF
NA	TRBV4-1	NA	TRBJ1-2	TGCGCCAGCAGCCAAGTAAGCAGGGGAGGCTATGGCTACACCTTC	CASSQVSRGGYGYTF
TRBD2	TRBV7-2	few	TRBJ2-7	TGTGCCAGCAACGTACTAGCGGGGGGGCCGAACGAGCAGTACTTC	CASNVLAGGPNEQYF
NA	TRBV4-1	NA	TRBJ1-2	TGCGCCAGCAGCCAAGAAATGGGAAACTATGGCTACACCTTC	CASSQEMGNYGYTF
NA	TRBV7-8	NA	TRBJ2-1	TGTGCCAGCAGCCCACCCCACTCACGCTACAATGAGCAGTTCTTC	CASSPPHSRYNEQFF
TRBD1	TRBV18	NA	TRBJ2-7	TGTGCCAGCTCATCGAACGGGGGACAGGGTTTGGTCTACGAGCAGTACTTC	CASSSNGGQGLVYEQYF
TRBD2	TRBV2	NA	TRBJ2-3	TGTGCCAGCAGGAGGACTAGCGTCACAGATACGCAGTATTTT	CASRRTSVTDTQYF
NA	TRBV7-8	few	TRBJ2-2	TGTGCCAGCAGCTTAGCGAGGGGGGAGTTTACCGGGGAGCTGTTTTTT	CASSLARGEFTGELFF
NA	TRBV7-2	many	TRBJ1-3	TGTGCCAGCAGCCCGCACGTGGCCTCTGGAAACACCATATATTTT	CASSPHVASGNTIYF
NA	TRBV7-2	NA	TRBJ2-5	TGTGCCAGCAGCTTAGCGACAGGACTCGAGACCCAGTACTTC	CASSLATGLETQYF
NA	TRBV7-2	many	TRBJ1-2	TGTGCCAGCAGCTTGTCCTCTTACTATGGCTACACCTTC	CASSLSSYYGYTF
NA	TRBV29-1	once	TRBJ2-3	TGCAGCGTCAGGACTGCCTCGGATACGCAGTATTTT	CSVRTASDTQYF
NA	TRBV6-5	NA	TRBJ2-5	TGTGCCAGCGTTCCGGGAATCCAAGAGACCCAGTACTTC	CASVPGIQETQYF